This T cell receptor beta chain was retrieved from a study of T cell responses to AZD1222 COVID-19 vaccine. To note about this clone: Its specificity is unknown.

Germline CDR1 reads SGHTA; CDR2 reads FQGNSA. V shed 1 base, J shed 3 bases, and the junction held 0 bases outside the gene matches. The CDR3 is made up of 14 amino acids. This table comes from immunoSEQ multiplex PCR, and its TCRdb copy is limited to in-frame clones, with some not included. The data contain some 150,000 clones, approximately 90% of them singletons. Study conclusions and caveats: Seropositive status at baseline applied to only a handful of AZD1222 recipients. Repertoire sampling was restricted to post-peak T cell response timepoints. The span of vaccine-associated CD4 TCRs extended across spike, with dominance at 160-218 and 743-854.

This clonotype was obtained from an adult in good health. The sample was peripheral blood, taken on day 0 of MenACWY control vaccination. V usage is TRBV7-2 and J usage is TRBJ2-3; 8 nucleotides agree with TRBD1. This CDR3 is CASSLGQGTDTQYF. For the CDR3, the DNA is TGTGCCAGCAGCTTAGGACAGGGGACAGATACGCAGTATTTT. Combining the CDR3 with reference TRBV7-2 and TRBJ2-3 gives the whole variable domain GAGVSQSPSNKVTEKGKDVELRCDPISGHTALYWYRQSLGQGLEFLIYFQGNSAPDKSGLPSDRFSAERTGGSVSTLTIQRTQQEDSAVYLCASSLGQGTDTQYFGPGTRLTVL.